Sequencing of this T cell receptor (beta chain) was carried out in a study of metastatic and nonmetastatic thyroid tumors. TCRdb ran MiXCR on the PCR reads. The sample has 30,000 to 50,000 clones; 18% are singletons. Ten or more counts support this clone. Each patient came to thyroid surgery without any prior treatment (of any kind). Between the trimmed V and J ends, which lost 0 bases and 0 bases, there was a span of 7 bases. Germline assignment: CDR1 SGHDT and CDR2 YYEEEE. This CDR3 contains 14 residues. This chain uses TRBV5-6 with TRBJ2-7; no clear D gene. The sample was tumor tissue. This clonotype was obtained from a female donor with papillary thyroid cancer or a benign thyroid nodule (not recorded which). Some clones in this sample may be carry-over from other donors' samples. CDR3: CASSLGGPSYEQYF. The CDR3 nucleotides read TGTGCCAGCAGCTTGGGGGGTCCCTCCTACGAGCAGTACTTC.